The 23 T cell receptor beta chains listed next were all sequenced from one sample in a study of blood T cell repertoires in COVID-19. This table comes from immunoSEQ multiplex PCR, and its TCRdb copy is limited to in-frame clones, with some not included. The table records approximately 280,000 clones, around 85% of them present only once. Sequenced input: peripheral blood. Receptors were obtained from a woman under 40 who had recovered from COVID-19.

This clone was recorded only once. The chain couples TRBV29-1 to TRBJ2-3; no clear D. Per germline, CDR1 SQVTM and CDR2 ANQGSEA. The CDR3 consists of 15 residues. The V and J ends lost 7 bases and 0 bases respectively, with 17 bases between them. CDR3 sequence reads: CSGLDSYYSTDTQYF. Here the CDR3 DNA reads TGCAGCGGATTAGACTCCTATTATAGCACAGATACGCAGTATTTT.

In this sample, this clone turned up a few times. The chain links TRBV5-1 to TRBJ2-1; 10 nucleotides agree with TRBD2. V lost 5 bases, J lost 6 bases, and 5 bases stayed unmatched. CDR3 length equals 14 residues. Germline V gene lookup returns CDR1 SGHRS and CDR2 YFSETQ. The CDR3 spells CASRGVAGGNEQFF. The DNA of the CDR3 is TGCGCCAGCAGAGGGGTAGCGGGGGGCAATGAGCAGTTCTTC.

This chain connects TRBV21-1 to TRBJ1-1. TRBV21-1 is labeled a pseudogene. This CDR3 comprises 17 residues. In nucleotides, the CDR3 is TGTGCCAGCAGCAAAGCAGATCCTGTTGAGGTAAACACTGAAGCTTTCTTT. This gives the protein CASSKADPVEVNTEAFF.

The V and J genes are TRBV5-1 and TRBJ1-3; 7 bases map to TRBD1. Germline V lookup: CDR1 SGHRS, CDR2 YFSETQ. The V and J ends lost 4 bases and 2 bases, in that order; junction bases with no gene match: 6. The CDR3 is 15 residues long. The CDR3: CASSPRGQAGNTIYF. CDR3 bases: TGCGCCAGCAGCCCGAGGGGGCAGGCTGGAAACACCATATATTTT.

The chain has TRBV20-1 and TRBJ1-1; D not resolved. In germline, CDR1 is DFQATT, CDR2 SNEGSKA (reference sequence). V was pared by 6 bases and J by 7 bases, with 9 bases between. CDR3 length equals 10 residues. DNA of the CDR3: TGCAGTGCCCCCCAGATTGAAGCTTTCTTT. Amino acids: CSAPQIEAFF.

This chain joins TRBV11-2 and TRBJ2-7; D uncertain. The ends were cut back, 10 bases at V and 2 bases at J, with 21 bases in the middle. Germline lookup yields CDR1 SGHAT and CDR2 FQNNGV. The CDR3 covers 15 residues. The CDR3 DNA follows: TGTGCCACCCAACCCCCAAACAGTGTAGCCTACGAGCAGTACTTC. Translation gives CATQPPNSVAYEQYF.

The V call is TRBV3-1 (or the pseudogene TRBV3-2), the J call TRBJ1-1; D unresolved. V gave up 4 bases and J gave up 2 bases, with 11 bases separating them. CDR1 and CDR2 (germline): LGHDT, YNNKEL (reference sequence). This CDR3 has 14 residues. The DNA for the CDR3 is TGTGCCAGCAGCCCCCTGTCCCTAAACACTGAAGCTTTCTTT. Amino acid sequence: CASSPLSLNTEAFF.

V usage is TRBV19 and J usage is TRBJ1-1, with TRBD1 matching over 7 bases. This CDR3 comprises 13 residues. Looked up from germline, CDR1 is LNHDA and CDR2 is SQIVND (reference sequence). The ends lost 8 bases at V and 1 base at J; junction bases unmatched: 4. CDR3 residues: CASSRGANTEAFF. In nucleotides, the CDR3 is TGTGCCAGTTCCAGGGGGGCGAACACTGAAGCTTTCTTT.

V gene TRBV20-1 combines with J gene TRBJ1-1; unclear D gene. Germline values: CDR1 DFQATT, CDR2 SNEGSKA (reference sequence). The ends were cut back, 5 bases at V and 1 base at J, with 5 bases in the middle. The CDR3 extends over 11 amino acids. The CDR3 protein is CSASSNTEAFF. CDR3 coding DNA: TGCAGTGCTTCCTCGAACACTGAAGCTTTCTTT.

This clone has only a few counts. The chain has TRBV19 and TRBJ1-2; D gene ambiguous. The CDR3 length is 14 residues. The V gene's germline CDR1 is LNHDA and CDR2 SQIVND (reference sequence). With 3 bases removed from V and 4 bases from J, the gap between germline ends came to 12 bases. This chain's CDR3 is CASSISGGIYGYTF. The CDR3, as DNA: TGTGCCAGTAGTATCTCAGGAGGGATCTATGGCTACACCTTC.

This chain connects TRBV2 to TRBJ2-1; 7 bases agree with TRBD1. This CDR3 is 16 amino acids long. CDR1 SNHLY and CDR2 FYNNEI come from the germline V gene. V lost 5 bases and J lost 0; bases outside the gene matches: 7. The CDR3 DNA reads as TGTGCCAGCAGTTTACCGGGACAGAGCTCCTACAATGAGCAGTTCTTC. Translated, it gives CASSLPGQSSYNEQFF.

This chain joins TRBV5-1 and TRBJ2-2; 11 bases are a match to TRBD1. Germline assignment: CDR1 SGHRS and CDR2 YFSETQ. The CDR3 has 16 amino acids. The V gene end was trimmed by 3 bases and the J gene end by 6 bases; junction bases not matched to a gene: 7. The CDR3 DNA reads as TGCGCCAGCAGCTCGGGACAGGGGGTGCAGTCCGGGGAGCTGTTTTTT. Residues: CASSSGQGVQSGELFF. The variable domain in full, completed from reference TRBV5-1 and TRBJ2-2, reads KAGVTQTPRYLIKTRGQQVTLSCSPISGHRSVSWYQQTPGQGLQFLFEYFSETQRNKGNFPGRFSGRQFSNSRSEMNVSTLELGDSALYLCASSSGQGVQSGELFFGEGSRLTVL.

This clone was seen just once. This chain joins TRBV5-5 and TRBJ1-1, with D uncertain. Looked up from germline, CDR1 is SGHKS and CDR2 is YYEKEE (reference sequence). Deletions cut 0 bases from V and 0 bases from J, with 12 bases between. The CDR3 covers 16 residues. DNA of the CDR3: TGTGCCAGCAGCTTGGCCGAGGTTTGGGTGAACACTGAAGCTTTCTTT. This translates into CASSLAEVWVNTEAFF.

V usage is TRBV27 and J usage is TRBJ2-7; TRBD1 might be the D (6 bases). CDR1 MNHEY and CDR2 SMNVEV come from the germline V gene (reference sequence). The length of the CDR3 is 15 residues. Trimming shortened V by 1 base and J by 3 bases, and 13 bases separated the two germline ends. CDR3 in DNA: TGTGCCAGCAGTTTATATAGGGGGTTGGGCTACGAGCAGTACTTC. Translating gives CASSLYRGLGYEQYF.

The gene calls are TRBV6-6 and TRBJ2-4; possible D gene TRBD1, 5 bases. The germline V gene encodes CDR1 MNHNY and CDR2 SVGAGI (reference sequence). This CDR3 comprises 15 residues. V lost 5 bases and J 2 bases, leaving 13 bases between the germline ends. CDR3 bases: TGTGCCAGCAGTACCTCGCAGGGATCCAAAAACATTCAGTACTTC. Its translation: CASSTSQGSKNIQYF.

The chain carries TRBV6-5 and TRBJ1-2, with D tentatively TRBD1 (6 bases). This CDR3 spans 13 amino acids. Trimming cost V 3 bases and J 6 bases, with 11 bases left between them. The germline CDR1 and CDR2 sequences are MNHEY and SVGAGI. Here the CDR3 DNA reads TGTGCCAGCAGTTATAGCAGGGGCGATGGCTACACCTTC. This gives the protein CASSYSRGDGYTF.

The V call is TRBV28, the J call TRBJ1-2, with D uncertain. The V end lost 4 bases, the J end lost 2 bases, and 8 bases lay between the germline ends. The CDR3 length is 13 residues. CDR1 is MDHEN and CDR2 is SYDVKM in the germline V gene. CDR3 region: CASSYARNYGYTF. CDR3 bases: TGTGCCAGCAGTTACGCGAGAAACTATGGCTACACCTTC.

The chain carries TRBV7-2 and TRBJ1-5; TRBD1 agrees at 8 bases. V gave up 4 bases and J gave up 4 bases; unmatched junction bases: 6. CDR3 size: 15 residues. Germline V CDR1 and CDR2: SGHTA, FQGNSA. CDR3 sequence (DNA): TGTGCCAGCAGCTGGGGGACAGGTGGAAATCAGCCCCAGCATTTT. Its translation: CASSWGTGGNQPQHF.

This sequence joins TRBV24-1 and TRBJ2-2; the D gene is possibly TRBD1 (7 bases). This CDR3 contains 14 residues. V was cut by 7 bases and J by 7 bases, with 15 bases left in between. Germline V gene data show CDR1 as KGHDR and CDR2 as SFDVKD. The CDR3 loop is CATSMTGRNGELFF. CDR3 sequence (DNA): TGTGCCACCAGCATGACAGGGAGGAACGGGGAGCTGTTTTTT.

This clone appeared a few times. The chain recombines TRBV7-9 with TRBJ1-2; 12 bases map to TRBD1. Germline V gives CDR1 SEHNR, CDR2 FQNEAQ (reference sequence). The ends lost 0 bases at V and 8 bases at J; junction bases unmatched: 7. CDR3 size: 16 residues. The CDR3: CASSLARDRGRGGYTF. In DNA form, the CDR3 reads TGTGCCAGCAGCTTAGCCCGGGACAGGGGGCGCGGGGGCTACACCTTC.

The chain combines TRBV10-2 with TRBJ2-3; D possibly corresponds to TRBD2 (6 bases). The V end lost 1 base, the J end lost 0 bases, and 11 bases lay between the germline ends. The germline CDR1 and CDR2 sequences are WSHSY and SAAADI. This CDR3 contains 16 residues. The CDR3 sequence is CASSELVAGSTDTQYF. CDR3 DNA sequence: TGCGCCAGCAGTGAGTTAGTTGCGGGGAGCACAGATACGCAGTATTTT.

V gene TRBV30 combines with J gene TRBJ2-1, with 8 bases lining up with TRBD2. The J segment lost 4 bases and the V segment lost 5 bases, leaving 10 bases of the junction unmatched. The germline V gene encodes CDR1 GTSNPN and CDR2 SVGIG (reference sequence). The CDR3 has 15 amino acids. CDR3: CAWGLLAGPYNEQFF. The CDR3 DNA sequence: TGTGCCTGGGGGTTGCTAGCGGGCCCTTACAATGAGCAGTTCTTC.

The chain is built from TRBV13 and TRBJ2-7; D call uncertain. CDR3 length: 14 residues. The V gene lost 1 base and the J gene lost 5 bases, with 12 bases spanning the gap. Germline lookup yields CDR1 PRHDT and CDR2 FYEKMQ (reference sequence). The CDR3 here is CASSLASTPHEQYF. The CDR3 DNA reads as TGTGCCAGCAGCTTAGCATCTACTCCCCACGAGCAGTACTTC.